Below are 24 T cell receptor beta chains sequenced from a single sample in a study of cytomegalovirus exposure and HLA in healthy donors. PCR was performed using 60 Vbeta and 13 Jbeta primers. Profiled with immunoSEQ multiplex PCR; TCRdb holds only in-frame clones, not every one. The sample records some 110,000 clones, around 79% being singletons. The sequencing sample was made of PBMCs. The receptors were sampled from a man aged 55 to 69 in good health and CMV-seropositive.

The J gene is TRBJ2-7, the V gene TRBV20-1; the match to TRBD1 covers 7 bases. The CDR3 is 11 residues long. J lost 6 bases, V lost 6 bases, and 5 bases had no gene match. Germline loops: CDR1 DFQATT, CDR2 SNEGSKA (reference sequence). The chain's CDR3 is CSAIDRVEQYF. The CDR3 coding sequence is TGCAGTGCCATTGACAGGGTCGAGCAGTACTTC.

The J gene is TRBJ2-7, the V gene TRBV27, with 7 bases lining up with TRBD1. The V and J ends lost 10 bases and 1 base, in that order; junction bases with no gene match: 10. This CDR3 region has 14 residues. Germline-derived CDR1 and CDR2 are MNHEY and SMNVEV (reference sequence). The DNA of the CDR3 is TGTGCCACTACGGGAAGGACAGGATCCTACGAGCAGTACTTC. Residues: CATTGRTGSYEQYF.

The V gene is TRBV27, the J gene TRBJ1-3; D not resolved. V shed 4 bases and J shed 3 bases, with 7 bases lying between them. The CDR3 contains 13 residues. CDR1 and CDR2 (germline): MNHEY, SMNVEV (reference sequence). The DNA for the CDR3 is TGTGCCAGCAGTTCAACAATTGGAAACACCATATATTTT. Translation gives CASSSTIGNTIYF.

The chain employs TRBV28 and TRBJ1-1; 10 positions match TRBD1. Unmatched junction bases numbered 7, after V lost 5 bases and J lost 4 bases. In germline, CDR1 is MDHEN, CDR2 SYDVKM. The CDR3 loop spans 15 amino acids. CDR3 DNA: TGTGCCAGCAGTGAACGGACAGGGGGGGTCACTGAAGCTTTCTTT. Encoded protein: CASSERTGGVTEAFF.

The rearrangement uses TRBV4-1 and TRBJ1-1; D unclear. CDR1 MGHRA and CDR2 YSYEKL come from the germline V gene. V was shortened by 0 bases and J by 1 base, with 15 bases between the two germline ends. There are 17 residues in the CDR3. The DNA for the CDR3 is TGCGCCAGCAGCCAAGATACGAGAACAGCCTCGAACACTGAAGCTTTCTTT. It translates to CASSQDTRTASNTEAFF.

This sequence joins TRBV11-2 and TRBJ2-1; TRBD2 matches at 8 bases. CDR1 is SGHAT and CDR2 is FQNNGV in the germline V gene. There are 17 residues in the CDR3. J gave up 2 bases and V 1 base, and 7 bases lay outside the gene matches. This chain's CDR3 is CASSLGAPGGTYNEQFF. The CDR3 region has the DNA TGTGCCAGCAGCTTAGGGGCTCCGGGGGGGACCTACAATGAGCAGTTCTTC.

Regarding this clone: Relative to the germline gene, one junction end is altered; a read error may explain this. The V gene is TRBV7-9, the J gene TRBJ1-3; 7 nucleotides align to TRBD1. Germline lookup yields CDR1 SEHNR and CDR2 FQNEAQ (reference sequence). The CDR3 covers 17 residues. The CDR3 DNA reads TGTTCCAGCAGCTTAACCGGGCAGGGGGTACTCGTGGACACCATATATTTT. Amino acids: CSSSLTGQGVLVDTIYF. The whole variable domain, remainder taken from reference TRBV7-9 and TRBJ1-3, is DTGVSQNPRHKITKRGQNVTFRCDPISEHNRLYWYRQTLGQGPEFLTYFQNEAQLEKSRLLSDRFSAERPKGSFSTLEIQRTEQGDSAMYLCSSSLTGQGVLVDTIYFGEGSWLTVV.

The chain employs TRBV5-1 and TRBJ1-2, with D maybe TRBD1 (5 bases). This CDR3 is 15 amino acids long. The germline CDR1 and CDR2 sequences are SGHRS and YFSETQ. Deletions cut 4 bases from V and 4 bases from J, with 17 bases between. The CDR3 loop is CASSQRDFALYGYTF. The DNA for the CDR3 is TGCGCCAGCAGCCAGCGGGACTTTGCCCTCTATGGCTACACCTTC.

In this sample, this clone turned up a few times. V is TRBV6-5 and J is TRBJ2-5; D possibly corresponds to TRBD2 (7 bases). Germline CDR1 reads MNHEY; CDR2 reads SVGAGI. V lost 0 bases and J lost 7, with 12 bases in between. The CDR3 is 14 amino acids. CDR3 sequence: CASSYSRGAGTQYF. The CDR3 bases are TGTGCCAGCAGTTACTCCCGGGGGGCAGGGACCCAGTACTTC.

A remark on this clone: One end of the junction varies from germline; a read error may be responsible. V gene TRBV7-9 combines with J gene TRBJ1-3; D is possibly TRBD1 (5 bases). The length of the CDR3 is 16 residues. Germline loops: CDR1 SEHNR, CDR2 FQNEAQ (reference sequence). In nucleotides, the CDR3 is TGTTCCAGCTCCCCGTTGGGAGGGGTCCCTGGAAACACCATATATTTT. It codes for CSSSPLGGVPGNTIYF.

The rearrangement links TRBV30 to TRBJ2-1, with 7 bases that match TRBD2. CDR1 and CDR2 (germline): GTSNPN, SVGIG (reference sequence). J lost 7 bases, V lost 0 bases, and 9 bases had no gene match. The CDR3 covers 15 residues. CDR3 residues: CAWSVRLAFENEQFF. CDR3 nucleotide sequence: TGTGCCTGGAGTGTAAGACTAGCATTCGAGAATGAGCAGTTCTTC. Drawing the rest from reference TRBV30 and TRBJ2-1, the complete variable domain is SQTIHQWPATLVQPVGSPLSLECTVEGTSNPNLYWYRQAAGRGLQLLFYSVGIGQISSEVPQNLSASRPQDRQFILSSKKLLLSDSGFYLCAWSVRLAFENEQFFGPGTRLTVL.

The J gene is TRBJ1-1, the V gene TRBV27, with a weak D call TRBD1 (5 bases). The CDR3 covers 14 residues. CDR1 and CDR2 (germline): MNHEY, SMNVEV (reference sequence). V was pared by 3 bases and J by 8 bases, with 16 bases between. The CDR3 bases are TGTGCCAGCAGTTTCTTTCCAGGGTCCCCAGAAGCTTTCTTT. It yields the protein CASSFFPGSPEAFF.

This clone was detected a few times. This chain uses TRBV5-6 with TRBJ2-3; 11 bases are shared with TRBD1. CDR1 is SGHDT and CDR2 is YYEEEE in the germline V gene. Trimming removed 4 bases from V and 2 bases from J; junction bases left unmatched: 3. The CDR3 is 15 residues long. CDR3 region: CASSGDRGTTDTQYF. The CDR3 nucleotides are TGTGCCAGCAGCGGGGACAGGGGGACCACAGATACGCAGTATTTT.

Comment on this clone: A read error may produce the germline difference seen at one junction end. This rearrangement joins TRBV7-3 to TRBJ2-3; D gene uncertain. CDR1 and CDR2 from the germline V gene are SGHTA and FQGTGA. The CDR3 sequence is 12 residues long. The CDR3: CASGLSGDTQYF. Here the CDR3 DNA reads TGTGCCAGCGGCTTATCGGGAGATACGCAGTATTTT.

V and J are TRBV28 and TRBJ1-5, with TRBD1 matching over 9 bases. This CDR3 region has 18 residues. Germline lookup yields CDR1 MDHEN and CDR2 SYDVKM. V shed 5 bases, J shed 1 base, and the junction held 12 bases outside the gene matches. The DNA of the CDR3 is TGTGCCAGCAGTCCAAGACAGGGGGGGGTGAAAAGCAATCAGCCCCAGCATTTT. Translated, it gives CASSPRQGGVKSNQPQHF.

As DNA, the CDR3 is TGCGCCAGCAGCTTACGGGACATGACAGGCCCCCAGCATTTT. This translates into CASSLRDMTGPQHF. J is TRBJ1-5 and V is TRBV5-1; D possibly corresponds to TRBD1 (6 bases). The CDR3 sequence is 14 residues long. Trimming pared 2 bases from V and 10 bases from J, leaving 16 bases between. CDR1 and CDR2 from the germline V gene are SGHRS and YFSETQ.

Of note for this clone: An end of the junction differs from the germline gene, which may be a read error. The V gene is TRBV7-9, the J gene TRBJ2-5; D not resolved. The germline CDR1 and CDR2 sequences are SEHNR and FQNEAQ (reference sequence). This CDR3 has 17 residues. CDR3 in amino acids: CSSSFYFPPRVRETQYF. The CDR3 DNA reads TGTTCCAGCAGCTTTTACTTCCCCCCTCGAGTTCGGGAGACCCAGTACTTC.

The chain has TRBV7-2 and TRBJ1-5, with a possible D match to TRBD1 (6 bases). Germline loops: CDR1 SGHTA, CDR2 FQGNSA. CDR3 length: 15 residues. V lost 5 bases and J lost 5, with 16 bases in between. CDR3 region: CASSKRGSGYQPQHF. CDR3 nucleotide sequence: TGTGCCAGCAGCAAAAGGGGGAGTGGTTATCAGCCCCAGCATTTT.

The J gene is TRBJ1-5, the V gene TRBV21-1; TRBD1, the table's D call, was not compared with the DNA. TRBV21-1 counts as a pseudogene. The CDR3 is made up of 13 amino acids. CDR3 sequence reads: CASSKARGQPQHF. The DNA of the CDR3 is TGTGCCAGCAGCAAAGCGAGGGGGCAGCCCCAGCATTTT.

The V and J genes are TRBV28 and TRBJ1-6, with 8 bases aligning to TRBD1. Germline V CDR1 and CDR2: MDHEN, SYDVKM. This CDR3 region has 18 residues. Trimming at V came to 2 bases and at J to 4 bases, leaving 10 bases not matched to a gene. The CDR3 here is CASSLRQGLAVYNSPLHF. The CDR3 bases are TGTGCCAGCAGTTTAAGACAGGGGTTAGCCGTATATAATTCACCCCTCCACTTT. The variable domain in full, with the rest retrieved from reference TRBV28 and TRBJ1-6, is DVKVTQSSRYLVKRTGEKVFLECVQDMDHENMFWYRQDPGLGLRLIYFSYDVKMKEKGDIPEGYSVSREKKERFSLILESASTNQTSMYLCASSLRQGLAVYNSPLHFGNGTRLTVT.

V gene TRBV18 combines with J gene TRBJ2-1; tentatively, D is TRBD2 (6 bases). Germline V gene data show CDR1 as KGHSH and CDR2 as LQKENI. V was cut by 2 bases and J by 10 bases, with 9 bases left in between. The CDR3 totals 12 residues. In DNA form, the CDR3 reads TGTGCCAGCTCACCAGGCGCGGGGGAGCAGTTCTTC. Protein product: CASSPGAGEQFF.

On this clone: One end of the junction fails to match germline, which may point to a read error. This rearrangement joins TRBV7-9 to TRBJ2-3; 8 nucleotides align to TRBD1. The CDR3 sequence is 13 residues long. Looked up from germline, CDR1 is SEHNR and CDR2 is FQNEAQ (reference sequence). The CDR3: CSSSQGATDTQYF. The CDR3, as DNA: TGTTCCAGCAGCCAGGGGGCCACAGATACGCAGTATTTT.

The gene calls are TRBV11-3 and TRBJ2-5, with 7 bases lining up with TRBD2. Germline assignment: CDR1 SGHNT and CDR2 YENEEA. The CDR3 is 14 amino acids. With V trimmed by 5 bases and J by 3 bases, 6 bases remained unmatched. The CDR3 spells CASSPGTNKETQYF. The CDR3 bases are TGTGCCAGCAGCCCCGGGACTAACAAAGAGACCCAGTACTTC.

The chain carries TRBV5-1 and TRBJ2-7, with D unclear. This CDR3 is 16 amino acids long. Trimming left V 0 bases short and J 2 bases short, with 15 bases between. Germline values: CDR1 SGHRS, CDR2 YFSETQ. CDR3 amino acids: CASSLGLSPSAYEQYF. The CDR3 DNA reads as TGCGCCAGCAGCTTGGGCCTTTCGCCCAGTGCCTACGAGCAGTACTTC. Filled out from reference TRBV5-1 and TRBJ2-7, the complete variable domain reads KAGVTQTPRYLIKTRGQQVTLSCSPISGHRSVSWYQQTPGQGLQFLFEYFSETQRNKGNFPGRFSGRQFSNSRSEMNVSTLELGDSALYLCASSLGLSPSAYEQYFGPGTRLTVT.